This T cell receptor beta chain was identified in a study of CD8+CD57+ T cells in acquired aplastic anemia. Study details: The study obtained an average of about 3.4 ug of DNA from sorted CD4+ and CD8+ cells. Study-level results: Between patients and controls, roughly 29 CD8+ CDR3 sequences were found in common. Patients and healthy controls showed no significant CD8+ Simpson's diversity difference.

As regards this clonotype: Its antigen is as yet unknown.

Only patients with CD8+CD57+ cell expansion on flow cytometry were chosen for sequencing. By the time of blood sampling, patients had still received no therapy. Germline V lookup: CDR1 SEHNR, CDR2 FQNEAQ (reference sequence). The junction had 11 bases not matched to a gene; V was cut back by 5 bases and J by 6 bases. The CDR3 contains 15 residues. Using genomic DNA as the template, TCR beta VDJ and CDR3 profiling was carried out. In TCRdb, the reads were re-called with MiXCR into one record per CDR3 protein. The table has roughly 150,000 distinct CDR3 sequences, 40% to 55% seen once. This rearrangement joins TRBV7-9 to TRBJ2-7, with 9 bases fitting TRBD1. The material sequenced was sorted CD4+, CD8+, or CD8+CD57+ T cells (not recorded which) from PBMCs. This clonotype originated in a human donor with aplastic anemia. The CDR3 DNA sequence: TGTGCCAGCAGCCGACTACAGGGGGCCGCGCGCGAGCAGTACTTC. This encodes CASSRLQGAAREQYF.